The entry below gives a single T cell receptor (beta chain) sequence along with its context. Method: immunoSEQ multiplex PCR; TCRdb's copy keeps in-frame clones and lacks some. The table has approximately 17,000 clones, around 80% seen once; the top ten hold around 2.4%. The sample belongs to a study of OX40 agonist ivuxolimab in advanced cancers. This TCR came from an adult with an advanced solid tumor such as melanoma, head and neck, liver or kidney cancer. Sequencing was performed on CD4+ or CD8+ T cells sorted from blood, taken in a trial of the OX40 agonist ivuxolimab.

Here the CDR3 DNA reads TGCAGCGTCGCCGGACAGGGGGGCACAGATACGCAGTATTTT. Residues: CSVAGQGGTDTQYF. The gene calls are TRBV29-1 and TRBJ2-3; 10 bases align to TRBD1. The germline gives CDR1 SQVTM, CDR2 ANQGSEA. This CDR3 comprises 14 residues. V lost 6 bases to trimming and J lost 1 base; unmatched junction nucleotides: 4.